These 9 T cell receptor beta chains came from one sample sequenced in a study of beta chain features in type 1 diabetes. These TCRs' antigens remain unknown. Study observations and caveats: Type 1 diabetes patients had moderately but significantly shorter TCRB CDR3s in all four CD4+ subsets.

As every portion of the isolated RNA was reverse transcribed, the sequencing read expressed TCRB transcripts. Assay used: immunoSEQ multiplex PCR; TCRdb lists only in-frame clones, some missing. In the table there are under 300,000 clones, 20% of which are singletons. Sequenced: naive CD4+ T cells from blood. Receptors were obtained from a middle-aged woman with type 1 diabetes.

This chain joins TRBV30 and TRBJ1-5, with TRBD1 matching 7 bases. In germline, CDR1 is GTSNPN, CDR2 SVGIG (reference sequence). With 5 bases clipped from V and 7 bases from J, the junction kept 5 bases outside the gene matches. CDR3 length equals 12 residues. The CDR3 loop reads CAWDRAAQPQHF. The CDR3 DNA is TGTGCCTGGGACAGGGCGGCCCAGCCCCAGCATTTT.

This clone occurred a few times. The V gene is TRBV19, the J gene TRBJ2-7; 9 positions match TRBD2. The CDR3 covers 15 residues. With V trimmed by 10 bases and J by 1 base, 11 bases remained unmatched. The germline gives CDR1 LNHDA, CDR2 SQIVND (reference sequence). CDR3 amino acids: CATSPGLASSYEQYF. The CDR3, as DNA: TGTGCCACCAGCCCTGGACTAGCGTCTTCCTACGAGCAGTACTTC.

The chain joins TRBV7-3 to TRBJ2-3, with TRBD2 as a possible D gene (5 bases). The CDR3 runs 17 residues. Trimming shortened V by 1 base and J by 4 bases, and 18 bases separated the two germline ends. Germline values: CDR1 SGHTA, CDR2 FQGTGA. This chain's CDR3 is CASSLNSGPTRADTQYF. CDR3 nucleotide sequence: TGTGCCAGCAGCTTAAACTCGGGCCCCACGAGGGCAGATACGCAGTATTTT.

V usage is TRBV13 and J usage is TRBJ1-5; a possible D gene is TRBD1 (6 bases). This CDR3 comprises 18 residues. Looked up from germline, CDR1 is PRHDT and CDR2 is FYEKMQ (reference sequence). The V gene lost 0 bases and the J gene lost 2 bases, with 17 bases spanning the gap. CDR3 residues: CASSLGGTLLDRNQPQHF. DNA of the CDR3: TGTGCCAGCAGCTTAGGCGGGACACTCTTGGATCGCAATCAGCCCCAGCATTTT.

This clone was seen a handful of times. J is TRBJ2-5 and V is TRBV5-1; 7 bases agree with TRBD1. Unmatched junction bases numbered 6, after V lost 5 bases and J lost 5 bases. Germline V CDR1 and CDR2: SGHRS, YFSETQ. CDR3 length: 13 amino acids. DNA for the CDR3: TGCGCCAGCAGAGGACAGGAAGAGGAGACCCAGTACTTC. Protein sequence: CASRGQEEETQYF. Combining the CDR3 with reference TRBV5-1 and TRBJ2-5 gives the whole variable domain KAGVTQTPRYLIKTRGQQVTLSCSPISGHRSVSWYQQTPGQGLQFLFEYFSETQRNKGNFPGRFSGRQFSNSRSEMNVSTLELGDSALYLCASRGQEEETQYFGPGTRLLVL.

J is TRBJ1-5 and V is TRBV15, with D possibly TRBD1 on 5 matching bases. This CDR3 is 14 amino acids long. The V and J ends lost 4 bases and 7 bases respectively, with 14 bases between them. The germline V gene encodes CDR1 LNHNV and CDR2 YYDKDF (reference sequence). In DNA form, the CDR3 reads TGTGCCACCAGCATTGGACCGGAGGGGCAGCCCCAGCATTTT. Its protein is CATSIGPEGQPQHF.

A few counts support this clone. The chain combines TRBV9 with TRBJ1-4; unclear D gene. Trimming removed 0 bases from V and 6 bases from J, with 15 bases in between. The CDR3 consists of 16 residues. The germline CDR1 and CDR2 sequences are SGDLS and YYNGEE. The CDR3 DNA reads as TGTGCCAGCAGCGTAGGCCCCCGGGGATTGGATGAAAAACTGTTTTTT. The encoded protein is CASSVGPRGLDEKLFF.

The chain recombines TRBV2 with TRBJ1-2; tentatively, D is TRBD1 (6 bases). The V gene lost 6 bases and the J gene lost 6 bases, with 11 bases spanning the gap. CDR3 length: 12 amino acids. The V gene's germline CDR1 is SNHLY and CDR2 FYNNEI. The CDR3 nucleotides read TGTGCCAGCAGATGGACAGAGGATGGCTACACCTTC. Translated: CASRWTEDGYTF.

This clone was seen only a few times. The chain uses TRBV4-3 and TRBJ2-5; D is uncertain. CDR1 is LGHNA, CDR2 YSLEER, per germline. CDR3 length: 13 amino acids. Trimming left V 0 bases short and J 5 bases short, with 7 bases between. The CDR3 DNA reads TGCGCCAGCAGCCAAGATCCCCAGGAGACCCAGTACTTC. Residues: CASSQDPQETQYF.